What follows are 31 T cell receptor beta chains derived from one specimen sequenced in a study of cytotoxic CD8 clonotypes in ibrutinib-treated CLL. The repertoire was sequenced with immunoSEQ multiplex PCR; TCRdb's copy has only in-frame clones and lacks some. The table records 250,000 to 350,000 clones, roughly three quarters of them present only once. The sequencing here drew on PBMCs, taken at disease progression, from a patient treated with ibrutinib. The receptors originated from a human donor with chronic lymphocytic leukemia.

This CDR3 is CASSQPGLAGGWNEQFF. The CDR3 bases are TGCGCCAGCAGCCAACCCGGACTAGCGGGAGGGTGGAATGAGCAGTTCTTC. This rearrangement joins TRBV4-1 to TRBJ2-1, with 15 nucleotides matching TRBD2. This CDR3 is built from 17 residues. Germline trimming cut 2 bases from V and 7 bases from J; bases unmatched to any gene: 6. Germline V gene lookup returns CDR1 MGHRA and CDR2 YSYEKL.

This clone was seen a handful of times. The CDR3 DNA sequence: TGCAGCGTGTCCGCCGGGACAGGGGGCGTGGGTGGCTACACCTTC. Translating it yields CSVSAGTGGVGGYTF. The chain combines TRBV29-1 with TRBJ1-2; 12 bases align to TRBD1. The V gene end was trimmed by 6 bases and the J gene end by 7 bases; junction bases not matched to a gene: 12. The CDR3 extends over 15 amino acids. In germline, CDR1 is SQVTM, CDR2 ANQGSEA.

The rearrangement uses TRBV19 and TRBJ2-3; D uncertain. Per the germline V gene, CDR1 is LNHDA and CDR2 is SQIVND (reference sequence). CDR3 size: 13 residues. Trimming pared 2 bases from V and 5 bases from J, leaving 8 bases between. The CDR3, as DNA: TGTGCCAGTAGTATAATACATTTAGATACGCAGTATTTT. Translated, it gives CASSIIHLDTQYF.

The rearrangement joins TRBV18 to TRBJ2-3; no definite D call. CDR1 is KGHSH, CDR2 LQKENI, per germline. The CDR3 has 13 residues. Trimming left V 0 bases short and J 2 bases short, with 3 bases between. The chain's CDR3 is CASSPPNTDTQYF. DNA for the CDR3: TGTGCCAGCTCACCACCCAACACAGATACGCAGTATTTT.

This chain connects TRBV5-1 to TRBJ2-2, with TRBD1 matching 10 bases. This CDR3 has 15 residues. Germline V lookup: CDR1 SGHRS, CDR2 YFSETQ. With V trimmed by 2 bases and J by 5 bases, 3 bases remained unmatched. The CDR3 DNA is TGCGCCAGCAGCTTTGACAGGGGGCGTACCGGGGAGCTGTTTTTT. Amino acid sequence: CASSFDRGRTGELFF.

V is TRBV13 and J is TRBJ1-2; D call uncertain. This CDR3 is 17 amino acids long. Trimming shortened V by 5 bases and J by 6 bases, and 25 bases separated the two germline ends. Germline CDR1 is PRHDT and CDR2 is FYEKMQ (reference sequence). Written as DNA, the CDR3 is TGTGCCAGCAGCGAAATCTCCTGGACGGCCGGCAGAGATGGCTACACCTTC. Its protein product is CASSEISWTAGRDGYTF.

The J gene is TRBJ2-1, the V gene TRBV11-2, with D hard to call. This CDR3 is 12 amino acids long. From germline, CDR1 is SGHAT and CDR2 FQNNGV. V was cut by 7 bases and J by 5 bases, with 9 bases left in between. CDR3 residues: CASTLWDNEQFF. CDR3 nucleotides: TGTGCCAGCACCCTCTGGGACAATGAGCAGTTCTTC.

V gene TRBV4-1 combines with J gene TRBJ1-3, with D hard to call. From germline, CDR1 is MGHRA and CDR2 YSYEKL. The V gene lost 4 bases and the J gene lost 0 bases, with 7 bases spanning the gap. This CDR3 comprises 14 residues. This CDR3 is CASSPGDSGNTIYF. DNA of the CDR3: TGCGCCAGCAGCCCCGGTGACTCTGGAAACACCATATATTTT.

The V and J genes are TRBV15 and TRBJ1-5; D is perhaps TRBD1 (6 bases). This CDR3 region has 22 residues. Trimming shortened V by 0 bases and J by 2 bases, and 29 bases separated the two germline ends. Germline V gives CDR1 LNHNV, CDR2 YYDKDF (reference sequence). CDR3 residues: CATSRDLEGVFAFGRGNQPQHF. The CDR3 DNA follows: TGTGCCACCAGCAGAGATCTCGAGGGGGTCTTTGCCTTTGGCCGTGGCAATCAGCCCCAGCATTTT. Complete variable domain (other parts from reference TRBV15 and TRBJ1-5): DAMVIQNPRYQVTQFGKPVTLSCSQTLNHNVMYWYQQKSSQAPKLLFHYYDKDFNNEADTPDNFQSRRPNTSFCFLDIRSPGLGDTAMYLCATSRDLEGVFAFGRGNQPQHFGDGTRLSIL.

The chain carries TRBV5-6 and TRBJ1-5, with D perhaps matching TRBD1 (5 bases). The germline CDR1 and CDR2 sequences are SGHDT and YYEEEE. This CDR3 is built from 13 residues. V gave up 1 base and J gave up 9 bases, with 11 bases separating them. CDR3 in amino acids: CASSLRGAGPQHF. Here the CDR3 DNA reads TGTGCCAGCAGCTTGAGGGGCGCGGGGCCCCAGCATTTT.

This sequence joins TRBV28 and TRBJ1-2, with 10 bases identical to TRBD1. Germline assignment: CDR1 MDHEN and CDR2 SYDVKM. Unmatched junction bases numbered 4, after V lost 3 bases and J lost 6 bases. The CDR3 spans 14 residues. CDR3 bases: TGTGCCAGCAGTTTGTGGGGACAGGGGAATGGCTACACCTTC. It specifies CASSLWGQGNGYTF.

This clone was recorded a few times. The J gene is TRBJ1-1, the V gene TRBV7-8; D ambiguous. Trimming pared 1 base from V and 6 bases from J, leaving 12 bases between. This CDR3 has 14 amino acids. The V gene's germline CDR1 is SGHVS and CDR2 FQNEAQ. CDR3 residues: CASSLVRGSPEAFF. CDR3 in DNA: TGTGCCAGCAGCTTAGTTCGTGGGTCCCCTGAAGCTTTCTTT.

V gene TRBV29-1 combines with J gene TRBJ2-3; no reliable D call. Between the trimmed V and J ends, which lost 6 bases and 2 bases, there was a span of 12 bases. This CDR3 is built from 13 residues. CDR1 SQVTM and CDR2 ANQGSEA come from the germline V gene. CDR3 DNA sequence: TGCAGCGTGAAAAGGGTTTTCACAGATACGCAGTATTTT. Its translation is CSVKRVFTDTQYF.

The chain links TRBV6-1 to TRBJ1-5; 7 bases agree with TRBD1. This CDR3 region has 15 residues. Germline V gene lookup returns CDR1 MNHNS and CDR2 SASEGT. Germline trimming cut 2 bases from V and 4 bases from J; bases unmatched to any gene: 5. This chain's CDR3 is CASSESHRGNQPQHF. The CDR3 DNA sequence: TGTGCCAGCAGTGAAAGTCACAGGGGAAATCAGCCCCAGCATTTT.

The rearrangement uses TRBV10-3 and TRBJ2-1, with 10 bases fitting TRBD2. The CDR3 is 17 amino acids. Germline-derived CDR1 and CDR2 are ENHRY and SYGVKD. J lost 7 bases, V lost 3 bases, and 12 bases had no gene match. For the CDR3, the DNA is TGTGCCATCAGTGATGCACGAAGCGGGAGGGATTTTAATGAGCAGTTCTTC. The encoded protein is CAISDARSGRDFNEQFF.

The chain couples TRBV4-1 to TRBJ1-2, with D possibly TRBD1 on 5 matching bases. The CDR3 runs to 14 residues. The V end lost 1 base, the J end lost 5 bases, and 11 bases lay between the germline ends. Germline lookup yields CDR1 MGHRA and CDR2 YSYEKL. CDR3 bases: TGCGCCAGCAGCCAAGCCCGGGGCTCATATGGCTACACCTTC. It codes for CASSQARGSYGYTF.

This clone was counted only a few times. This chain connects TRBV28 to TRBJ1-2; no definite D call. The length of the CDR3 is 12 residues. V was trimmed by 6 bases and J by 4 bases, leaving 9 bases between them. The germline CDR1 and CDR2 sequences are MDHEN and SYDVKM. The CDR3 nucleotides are TGTGCCAGCAGCCTGCTGGGCTATGGCTACACCTTC. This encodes CASSLLGYGYTF.

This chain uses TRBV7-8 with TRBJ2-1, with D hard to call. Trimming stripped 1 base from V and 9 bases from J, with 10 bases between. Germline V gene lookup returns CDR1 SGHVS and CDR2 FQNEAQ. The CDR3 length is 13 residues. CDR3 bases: TGTGCCAGCAGCTTAGAGTTGGTGTCTGAGCAGTTCTTC. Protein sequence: CASSLELVSEQFF.

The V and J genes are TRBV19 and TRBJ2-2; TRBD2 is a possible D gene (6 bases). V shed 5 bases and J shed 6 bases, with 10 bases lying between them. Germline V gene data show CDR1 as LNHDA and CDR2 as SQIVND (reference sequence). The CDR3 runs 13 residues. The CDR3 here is CASSSRLAGELFF. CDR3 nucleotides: TGTGCCAGTAGTTCCCGACTAGCCGGGGAGCTGTTTTTT.

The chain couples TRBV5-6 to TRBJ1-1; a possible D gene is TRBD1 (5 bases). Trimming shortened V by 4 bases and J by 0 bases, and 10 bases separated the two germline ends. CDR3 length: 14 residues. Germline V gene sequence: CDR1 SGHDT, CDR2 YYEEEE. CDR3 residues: CASSAGLMNTEAFF. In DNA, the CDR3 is TGTGCCAGCAGCGCGGGACTCATGAACACTGAAGCTTTCTTT. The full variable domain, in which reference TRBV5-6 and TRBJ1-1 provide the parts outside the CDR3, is DAGVTQSPTHLIKTRGQQVTLRCSPKSGHDTVSWYQQALGQGPQFIFQYYEEEERQRGNFPDRFSGHQFPNYSSELNVNALLLGDSALYLCASSAGLMNTEAFFGQGTRLTVV.

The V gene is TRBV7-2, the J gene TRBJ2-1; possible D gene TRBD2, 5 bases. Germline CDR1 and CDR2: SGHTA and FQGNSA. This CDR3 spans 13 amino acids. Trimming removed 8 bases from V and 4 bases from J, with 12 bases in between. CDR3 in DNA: TGTGCCAGCGGGCCCCGGGGTTACAATGAGCAGTTCTTC. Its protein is CASGPRGYNEQFF.

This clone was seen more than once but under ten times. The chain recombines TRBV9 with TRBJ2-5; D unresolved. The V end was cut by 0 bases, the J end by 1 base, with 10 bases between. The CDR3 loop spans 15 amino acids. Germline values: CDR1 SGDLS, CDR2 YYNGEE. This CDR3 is CASSVGDMVQETQYF. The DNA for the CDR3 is TGTGCCAGCAGCGTAGGTGATATGGTCCAAGAGACCCAGTACTTC.

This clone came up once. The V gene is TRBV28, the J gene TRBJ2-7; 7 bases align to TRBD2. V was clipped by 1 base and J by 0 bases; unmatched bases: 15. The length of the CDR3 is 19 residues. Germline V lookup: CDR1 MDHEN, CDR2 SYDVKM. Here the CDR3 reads CASSLYTGGLSVSSYEQYF. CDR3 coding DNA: TGTGCCAGCAGTTTATATACGGGAGGTTTATCGGTGAGCTCCTACGAGCAGTACTTC.

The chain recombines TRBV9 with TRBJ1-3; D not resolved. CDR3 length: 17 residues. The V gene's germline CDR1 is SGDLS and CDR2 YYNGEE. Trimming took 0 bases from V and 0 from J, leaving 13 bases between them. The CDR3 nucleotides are TGTGCCAGCAGCGTAGCTTGGGGAGGGATCTCTGGAAACACCATATATTTT. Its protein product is CASSVAWGGISGNTIYF. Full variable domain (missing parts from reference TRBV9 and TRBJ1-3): DSGVTQTPKHLITATGQRVTLRCSPRSGDLSVYWYQQSLDQGLQFLIQYYNGEERAKGNILERFSAQQFPDLHSELNLSSLELGDSALYFCASSVAWGGISGNTIYFGEGSWLTVV.

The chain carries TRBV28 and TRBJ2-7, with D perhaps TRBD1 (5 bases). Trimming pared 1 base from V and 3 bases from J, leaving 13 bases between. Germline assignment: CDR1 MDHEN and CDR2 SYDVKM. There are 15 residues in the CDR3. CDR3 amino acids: CASSLFRQGYYEQYF. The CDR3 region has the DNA TGTGCCAGCAGTTTATTCCGGCAGGGTTACTACGAGCAGTACTTC. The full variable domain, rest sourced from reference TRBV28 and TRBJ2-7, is DVKVTQSSRYLVKRTGEKVFLECVQDMDHENMFWYRQDPGLGLRLIYFSYDVKMKEKGDIPEGYSVSREKKERFSLILESASTNQTSMYLCASSLFRQGYYEQYFGPGTRLTVT.

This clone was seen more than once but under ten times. The CDR3 here is CASSLGGGTGELFF. The CDR3 coding sequence is TGTGCCAGCAGCTTGGGTGGGGGCACCGGGGAGCTGTTTTTT. The chain joins TRBV7-8 to TRBJ2-2, with D possibly called TRBD1 or TRBD2 (5 bases each). CDR3 length: 14 amino acids. CDR1 and CDR2 (germline): SGHVS, FQNEAQ. V lost 3 bases and J 4 bases, leaving 9 bases between the germline ends.

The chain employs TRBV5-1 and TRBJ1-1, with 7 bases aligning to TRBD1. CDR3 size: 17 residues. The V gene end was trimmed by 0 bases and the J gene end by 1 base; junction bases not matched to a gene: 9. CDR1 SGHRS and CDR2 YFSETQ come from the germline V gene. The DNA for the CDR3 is TGCGCCAGCAGCTTGGAGGGGACAGCCCTTTCGAACACTGAAGCTTTCTTT. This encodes CASSLEGTALSNTEAFF.

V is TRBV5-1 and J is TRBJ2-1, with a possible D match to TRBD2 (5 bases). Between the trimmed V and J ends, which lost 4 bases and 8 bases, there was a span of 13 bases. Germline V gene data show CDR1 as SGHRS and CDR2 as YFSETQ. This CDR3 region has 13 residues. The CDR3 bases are TGCGCCAGCAGCCACTTGACTACGGATGAGCAGTTCTTC. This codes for CASSHLTTDEQFF.

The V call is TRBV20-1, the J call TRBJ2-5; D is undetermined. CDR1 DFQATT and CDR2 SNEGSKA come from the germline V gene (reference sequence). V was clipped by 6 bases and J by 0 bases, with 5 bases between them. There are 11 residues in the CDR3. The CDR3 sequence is CSAWYQETQYF. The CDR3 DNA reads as TGCAGTGCCTGGTACCAAGAGACCCAGTACTTC.

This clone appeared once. This chain's CDR3 is CASSQYYNEQFF. In nucleotides, the CDR3 is TGTGCCAGCAGCCAATATTACAATGAGCAGTTCTTC. The chain employs TRBV5-6 and TRBJ2-1; D is uncertain. Germline V CDR1 and CDR2: SGHDT, YYEEEE. V lost 4 bases to trimming and J lost 4 bases, with 6 bases between them. The CDR3 has 12 residues.

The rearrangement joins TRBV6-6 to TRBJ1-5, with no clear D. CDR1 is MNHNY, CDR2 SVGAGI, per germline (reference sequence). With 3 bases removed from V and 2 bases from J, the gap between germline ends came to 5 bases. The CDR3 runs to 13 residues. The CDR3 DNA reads TGTGCCAGCAGTTATCCTGGCAATCAGCCCCAGCATTTT. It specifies CASSYPGNQPQHF.